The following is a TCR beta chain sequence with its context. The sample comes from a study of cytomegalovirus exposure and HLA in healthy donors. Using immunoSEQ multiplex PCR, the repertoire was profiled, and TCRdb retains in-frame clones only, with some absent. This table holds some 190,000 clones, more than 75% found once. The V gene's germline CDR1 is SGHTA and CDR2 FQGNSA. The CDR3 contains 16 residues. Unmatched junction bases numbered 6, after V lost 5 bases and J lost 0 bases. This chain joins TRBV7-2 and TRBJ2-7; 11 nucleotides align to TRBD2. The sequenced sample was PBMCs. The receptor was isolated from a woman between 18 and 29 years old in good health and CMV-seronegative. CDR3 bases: TGTGCCAGCAGCCCCGGGACTAGCGGAAGCTCCTACGAGCAGTACTTC. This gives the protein CASSPGTSGSSYEQYF. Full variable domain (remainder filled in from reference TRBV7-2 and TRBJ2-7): GAGVSQSPSNKVTEKGKDVELRCDPISGHTALYWYRQSLGQGLEFLIYFQGNSAPDKSGLPSDRFSAERTGGSVSTLTIQRTQQEDSAVYLCASSPGTSGSSYEQYFGPGTRLTVT.